The 26 T cell receptor beta chains presented below share a single source sample, sequenced in a study of blood T cells in healthy people across ages. Primed by a sample-barcoded 5' primer and a J-beta primer mix, a second PCR proceeded for about 6 to 12 cycles. TCRdb reanalysed the 5' RACE reads using MiXCR and keeps one entry per CDR3 protein. The sample contains 1,500,000 or so distinct CDR3 sequences, 40% to 45% of which appear only once. The sample comprised blood. The receptors here all came from a woman under 30 in good health.

CDR3 residues: CASSQVGGGGTDTQYF. Written as DNA, the CDR3 is TGCGCCAGCAGCCAAGTTGGAGGGGGTGGCACAGATACGCAGTATTTT. V gene TRBV4-3 combines with J gene TRBJ2-3, with D perhaps given as TRBD1 or TRBD2 (6 bases each). The CDR3 is 16 amino acids. Trimming took 1 base from V and 1 from J, leaving 12 bases between them. Germline-derived CDR1 and CDR2 are LGHNA and YSLEER.

This clonotype was picked up a small number of times. The CDR3 region has the DNA TGTGCCAGCGTGGAAGGGGTTGAAGCTTTCTTT. Translation gives CASVEGVEAFF. This chain uses TRBV6-5 with TRBJ1-1, with D possibly TRBD1 on 5 matching bases. V gave up 8 bases and J gave up 7 bases, with 11 bases separating them. The CDR3 sequence is 11 residues long. Germline V CDR1 and CDR2: MNHEY, SVGAGI.

This clonotype was recorded once. One junction end does not reproduce the germline sequence, and a read error may be involved. J is TRBJ1-6 and V is TRBV10-3, with D possibly TRBD1 on 6 matching bases. The CDR3 consists of 15 residues. Germline V gives CDR1 ENHRY, CDR2 SYGVKD. The CDR3 here is CAISPQGQLNPPLHF. The CDR3 DNA follows: TGTGCCATCAGCCCACAGGGCCAACTTAATCCACCCCTCCACTTT.

The genes are TRBV28 and TRBJ2-4, with 9 bases fitting TRBD1. Germline V gives CDR1 MDHEN, CDR2 SYDVKM. The CDR3 is made up of 14 amino acids. The V segment lost 6 bases and the J segment 9 bases; nucleotides outside the gene matches: 9. The chain's CDR3 is CASSNRGLSSIQYF. The CDR3, as DNA: TGTGCCAGCAGCAACAGGGGGCTCTCAAGCATTCAGTACTTC.

As to this clonotype: Relative to the germline gene, one junction end is altered; a read error may explain this. This chain joins TRBV2 and TRBJ2-1; 11 nucleotides agree with TRBD2. The CDR3 is 16 residues long. Germline lookup yields CDR1 SNHLY and CDR2 FYNNEI. CDR3 nucleotides: TGTGCCAGCAGCACTCTAGCGGGAGGAATCTACAACGAGCAGTTCTTC. The encoded protein is CASSTLAGGIYNEQFF.

The chain recombines TRBV5-1 with TRBJ1-1; no reliable D call. From germline, CDR1 is SGHRS and CDR2 YFSETQ. Trimming took off 4 bases at V and 7 bases at J, with 14 bases between the two ends. This CDR3 contains 13 residues. This CDR3 reads CASSTGTGLEAFF. In nucleotides, the CDR3 is TGCGCCAGCAGCACGGGAACCGGCCTTGAAGCTTTCTTT.

To note about this clonotype: An end of the junction differs from the germline gene, which may be a read error. The chain couples TRBV6-2 or TRBV6-3 to TRBJ2-7, with D uncertain. The germline gives CDR1 MNHEY, CDR2 SVGEGT. This CDR3 has 13 residues. The CDR3 DNA reads as TGTGTCAGCAGTTACCGCGAAGCCTACGAGCAGTACTTC. This encodes CVSSYREAYEQYF.

This clonotype was detected only a few times. This sequence joins TRBV27 and TRBJ1-2, with D possibly matching TRBD1 (6 bases). The CDR3 length is 15 residues. Germline CDR1 is MNHEY and CDR2 is SMNVEV (reference sequence). Deletions cut 4 bases from V and 4 bases from J, with 16 bases between. CDR3 region: CASSYSGGRGYGYTF. The CDR3 DNA is TGTGCCAGCAGTTATTCGGGGGGCAGGGGCTATGGCTACACCTTC.

As concerns this clonotype: Mismatch with germline at one junction end may stem from a read error. This chain links TRBV7-2 with TRBJ2-5; 10 nucleotides line up with TRBD2. CDR3 length: 13 residues. The germline gives CDR1 SGHTA, CDR2 FQGNSA. CDR3 nucleotide sequence: TGTGCCACCGAACTAGCGGGAATAGAGGCCCAGTACTTC. Amino acids: CATELAGIEAQYF.

The chain has TRBV12-3 or TRBV12-4 and TRBJ2-7, with D possibly TRBD1 on 5 matching bases. The V gene lost 3 bases and the J gene lost 0 bases, with 12 bases spanning the gap. The CDR3 length is 15 residues. The DNA of the CDR3 is TGTGCCAGCAGTTTTGGGTGGGGCTCCTCCTACGAGCAGTACTTC. It specifies CASSFGWGSSYEQYF.

The rearrangement links TRBV29-1 to TRBJ2-5; 8 bases map to TRBD2. V shed 5 bases, J shed 11 bases, and the junction held 7 bases outside the gene matches. Germline V gene data show CDR1 as SQVTM and CDR2 as ANQGSEA. The CDR3 has 11 amino acids. The CDR3 DNA sequence: TGCAGCGTTATCGGGACTAGTCCGCAGTACTTC. Protein: CSVIGTSPQYF.

V usage is TRBV5-1 and J usage is TRBJ2-4, with TRBD2 matching over 10 bases. Trimming cost V 0 bases and J 13 bases; bases outside gene matches: 7. This CDR3 region has 14 residues. Germline CDR1 SGHRS, CDR2 YFSETQ. In DNA, the CDR3 is TGCGCCAGCAGCTTGGATCTAGCGGGAGACGTGCAGTACTTC. Protein product: CASSLDLAGDVQYF.

The V and J genes are TRBV20-1 and TRBJ1-5; D ambiguous. Germline V CDR1 and CDR2: DFQATT, SNEGSKA (reference sequence). The CDR3 covers 17 residues. V was shortened by 0 bases and J by 3 bases, with 18 bases between the two germline ends. DNA for the CDR3: TGCAGTGCTAGAGATAATTCTAGGGTCAGGTTCAATCAGCCCCAGCATTTT. Its protein is CSARDNSRVRFNQPQHF.

The table lists this clonotype with many counts. The gene calls are TRBV20-1 and TRBJ2-4; D call uncertain. The V end was cut by 6 bases, the J end by 5 bases, with 11 bases between. Germline V gene sequence: CDR1 DFQATT, CDR2 SNEGSKA (reference sequence). This CDR3 contains 12 residues. The CDR3 region has the DNA TGCAGTGCACCGGTTTTCCAAAACATTCAGTACTTC. This translates into CSAPVFQNIQYF.

The chain employs TRBV28 and TRBJ2-3; maybe TRBD1 (7 bases). Germline V lookup: CDR1 MDHEN, CDR2 SYDVKM. The CDR3 length is 15 residues. V was cut by 1 base and J by 2 bases, with 10 bases left in between. The CDR3 loop is CASSLYRGLTDTQYF. CDR3 nucleotides: TGTGCCAGCAGTTTATACAGGGGACTCACAGATACGCAGTATTTT. Full variable domain (remainder filled in from reference TRBV28 and TRBJ2-3): DVKVTQSSRYLVKRTGEKVFLECVQDMDHENMFWYRQDPGLGLRLIYFSYDVKMKEKGDIPEGYSVSREKKERFSLILESASTNQTSMYLCASSLYRGLTDTQYFGPGTRLTVL.

This clonotype was detected only a few times. The J gene is TRBJ1-1, the V gene TRBV12-3 or TRBV12-4; possible D gene TRBD1, 6 bases. The V and J ends lost 6 bases and 0 bases respectively, with 14 bases between them. This CDR3 has 15 residues. The CDR3 protein is CASRGHRLMNTEAFF. The CDR3 DNA reads as TGTGCCAGCAGGGGACACCGCCTCATGAACACTGAAGCTTTCTTT.

CDR3 DNA: TGTGCCAGCACCCTCAACATGGGGGGGAGGGGTGCGGAGCAGTACTTC. This codes for CASTLNMGGRGAEQYF. The chain has TRBV6-6 and TRBJ2-7; TRBD2 agrees at 7 bases. This CDR3 is built from 16 residues. Per germline, CDR1 MNHNY and CDR2 SVGAGI (reference sequence). V lost 7 bases and J lost 7; bases outside the gene matches: 19.

This clonotype was observed a handful of times. V is TRBV9 and J is TRBJ2-3; D gene uncertain. V was shortened by 1 base and J by 3 bases, with 9 bases between the two germline ends. Per the germline V gene, CDR1 is SGDLS and CDR2 is YYNGEE. The CDR3 has 14 amino acids. The CDR3 region has the DNA TGTGCCAGCAGCGTATACGGTCCTACAGATACGCAGTATTTT. Translating it yields CASSVYGPTDTQYF.

This clonotype was found many times. V usage is TRBV6-1 and J usage is TRBJ1-2; 11 bases are a match to TRBD1. The trim removed 6 bases at V and 3 bases at J, leaving 18 bases unmatched. Looked up from germline, CDR1 is MNHNS and CDR2 is SASEGT. This CDR3 is built from 19 residues. CDR3 DNA sequence: TGTGCCAGCAGGGTTAATGTGTGGACAGGGGGCTCCTTCTACTATGGCTACACCTTC. Its translation is CASRVNVWTGGSFYYGYTF.

This clonotype has more than one count but fewer than ten. A much larger clone differs by one base, so this may be a read error. The chain employs TRBV12-3 or TRBV12-4 and TRBJ2-1; 7 nucleotides align to TRBD1. V shed 5 bases, J shed 8 bases, and the junction held 9 bases outside the gene matches. The CDR3 has 14 residues. The CDR3 region is CASSVGKGGDEQFF. DNA for the CDR3: TGTGCCAGCAGTGTAGGGAAAGGGGGCGATGAGCAGTTCTTC.

This clonotype has a handful of counts. The chain carries TRBV27 and TRBJ2-1; a weak D match, TRBD2 (7 bases). Germline CDR1 reads MNHEY; CDR2 reads SMNVEV (reference sequence). This CDR3 is built from 16 residues. V dropped 3 bases and J dropped 9 bases, with 21 bases sitting between them. CDR3 residues: CASSLLSAGAEGEQFF. DNA for the CDR3: TGTGCCAGCAGTTTGTTAAGCGCGGGGGCCGAAGGTGAGCAGTTCTTC.

The chain has TRBV3-1 and TRBJ2-7; the D is unclear. The germline V and J ends were trimmed by 2 bases and 7 bases, with 18 bases remaining between them. Germline assignment: CDR1 LGHDT and CDR2 YNNKEL (reference sequence). The CDR3 runs 15 residues. The CDR3: CASSQHAPSRDEQYF. The CDR3 DNA follows: TGTGCCAGCAGCCAACACGCACCCTCACGTGATGAGCAGTACTTC.

The gene calls are TRBV10-3 and TRBJ2-7, with 9 bases that match TRBD1. CDR1 and CDR2 from the germline V gene are ENHRY and SYGVKD. The CDR3 sequence is 13 residues long. The V segment lost 7 bases and the J segment 6 bases; nucleotides outside the gene matches: 7. CDR3 sequence reads: CAIKGQGNPEQYF. In DNA form, the CDR3 reads TGTGCCATCAAGGGACAGGGAAACCCCGAGCAGTACTTC.

The gene calls are TRBV6-6 and TRBJ2-1; 9 nucleotides line up with TRBD2. The better agreement between TRBJ2-7 and the DNA end casts doubt on the J call. The CDR3 runs 16 residues. CDR1 and CDR2 (germline): MNHNY, SVGAGI (reference sequence). In DNA form, the CDR3 reads TGTGCCAGCATAGGCGGGGGGGTTCAGCCCTACAATGAGCAGTACTTC. Encoded protein: CASIGGGVQPYNEQYF.

This chain uses TRBV29-1 with TRBJ2-1, with D possibly TRBD1 on 6 matching bases. Germline V CDR1 and CDR2: SQVTM, ANQGSEA. V dropped 6 bases and J dropped 10 bases, with 22 bases sitting between them. CDR3 length: 14 residues. The CDR3 region is CSVAPGAPGDEQFF. The CDR3 nucleotides read TGCAGCGTCGCCCCCGGAGCCCCAGGGGACGAGCAGTTCTTC.

This chain uses TRBV7-2 with TRBJ1-4, with TRBD1 matching 7 bases. Trimming cost V 3 bases and J 4 bases; bases outside gene matches: 5. CDR3 length: 15 amino acids. Germline V lookup: CDR1 SGHTA, CDR2 FQGNSA. As DNA, the CDR3 is TGTGCCAGCAGCTTGACAGGGCTGGGTAATGAAAAACTGTTTTTT. The encoded protein is CASSLTGLGNEKLFF.